The 24 T cell receptor beta chains in this list originate from one sample, sequenced in a study of a mutant IDH1 vaccine in newly diagnosed glioma. The table came from immunoSEQ multiplex PCR; TCRdb's copy has only in-frame clones and leaves some out. This sample has roughly 34,000 clones; 90% occur once, and the top ten carry 5% to 6.5%. The time point was: week 47, end of study. What each vaccine dose contained was 300 ug of mutant IDH1 20-mer peptide, accompanied by topical imiquimod. No antigens are known for them. Sample: PBMCs, taken from a glioma patient whose treatment included an IDH1 peptide vaccine. Receptors were obtained from a woman in her thirties or forties with glioma.

The chain recombines TRBV6-1 with TRBJ1-5; 7 bases map to TRBD1. V shed 3 bases, J shed 14 bases, and the junction held 4 bases outside the gene matches. From germline, CDR1 is MNHNS and CDR2 SASEGT. This CDR3 has 11 residues. CDR3 bases: TGTGCCAGCAGTGATAACAGGGGTAAGCATTTT. Residues: CASSDNRGKHF.

In its sample, this clone was seen once. The chain carries TRBV6-5 and TRBJ2-7; no clear D gene. V was trimmed by 4 bases and J by 4 bases, leaving 5 bases between them. CDR1 and CDR2 (germline): MNHEY, SVGAGI. The CDR3 contains 11 residues. The CDR3 DNA is TGTGCCAGCAGTTCAAGATACGAGCAGTACTTC. It codes for CASSSRYEQYF.

This clone was counted between two and nine times. This sequence joins TRBV14 and TRBJ2-2, with D maybe TRBD1 (5 bases). Trimming pared 0 bases from V and 11 bases from J, leaving 10 bases between. Germline CDR1 reads SGHDN; CDR2 reads FVKESK. This CDR3 region has 13 residues. The CDR3 spells CASSQDSGFELFF. The CDR3 bases are TGTGCCAGCAGCCAAGATTCAGGGTTTGAGCTGTTTTTT.

The chain joins TRBV4-2 to TRBJ2-7; perhaps D is TRBD1 or TRBD2 (6 bases each). Germline CDR1 LGHNA, CDR2 YNFKEQ. The CDR3 covers 14 residues. The V end was cut by 0 bases, the J end by 2 bases, with 8 bases between. CDR3 bases: TGTGCCAGCAGCCAAGACGGGGGCCCCTACGAGCAGTACTTC. As protein: CASSQDGGPYEQYF.

This clone was recorded only once. The chain carries TRBV5-8 and TRBJ2-7; 10 bases match TRBD2. Germline-derived CDR1 and CDR2 are SGHTS and YDEGEE. The ends lost 0 bases at V and 5 bases at J; junction bases unmatched: 8. The length of the CDR3 is 16 residues. The CDR3: CASSLAWASGSHEQYF. DNA for the CDR3: TGTGCCAGCAGCTTGGCCTGGGCTAGCGGGAGCCACGAGCAGTACTTC.

This chain uses TRBV7-9 with TRBJ1-5, with a possible D match to TRBD1 (5 bases). Deletions cut 3 bases from V and 6 bases from J, with 15 bases between. CDR1 and CDR2 from the germline V gene are SEHNR and FQNEAQ (reference sequence). The CDR3 consists of 15 residues. The CDR3 loop reads CASSLDSLGGQPQHF. CDR3 in DNA: TGTGCCAGCAGCTTGGACTCATTGGGGGGTCAGCCCCAGCATTTT.

The chain links TRBV30 to TRBJ1-5, with a possible D match to TRBD1 (5 bases). Deletions cut 2 bases from V and 7 bases from J, with 9 bases between. The CDR3 is 12 residues long. Germline values: CDR1 GTSNPN, CDR2 SVGIG (reference sequence). DNA for the CDR3: TGTGCCTGGAGTCAGGGCGGCCAGCCCCAGCATTTT. Protein product: CAWSQGGQPQHF.

This chain uses TRBV21-1 with TRBJ2-2; no DNA check was done on the table's D call, TRBD2. TRBV21-1 is annotated as a pseudogene. The CDR3 sequence is 18 residues long. Here the CDR3 reads CASSRGEMWGGRGGELFF. The CDR3 nucleotides read TGTGCCAGCAGCAGAGGGGAGATGTGGGGGGGCCGCGGCGGGGAGCTGTTTTTT.

The chain employs TRBV29-1 and TRBJ2-1; D is undetermined. Trimming left V 6 bases short and J 10 bases short, with 13 bases between. CDR1 and CDR2 (germline): SQVTM, ANQGSEA. The CDR3 is made up of 11 amino acids. CDR3 region: CSVAHRTEQFF. CDR3 DNA: TGCAGCGTCGCCCATCGGACGGAGCAGTTCTTC.

The chain combines TRBV25-1 with TRBJ2-5; 9 bases fit TRBD2. V gave up 8 bases and J gave up 4 bases; unmatched junction bases: 11. The germline gives CDR1 MGHDK, CDR2 SYGVNS. The CDR3 spans 15 residues. CDR3 sequence (DNA): TGTGCCAGCTTGTTGGGCCAGCGGGGGGCAGAGACCCAGTACTTC. It is translated as CASLLGQRGAETQYF.

In nucleotides, the CDR3 is TGTGCCAGCAGTACAGGTGCAACTAATGAAAAACTGTTTTTT. Encoded protein: CASSTGATNEKLFF. V is TRBV27 and J is TRBJ1-4, with a tentative D call TRBD1 (5 bases). CDR3 size: 14 residues. From germline, CDR1 is MNHEY and CDR2 SMNVEV (reference sequence). V gave up 5 bases and J gave up 0 bases, with 7 bases separating them.

The V call is TRBV29-1, the J call TRBJ2-7, with TRBD2 matching over 16 bases. CDR3 length: 15 residues. Germline V gene sequence: CDR1 SQVTM, CDR2 ANQGSEA. V dropped 3 bases and J dropped 4; count of bases not matched to a gene: 3. DNA for the CDR3: TGCAGCGTTGAGGGACTAGCGGGGGGGCGGTACGAGCAGTACTTC. It is translated as CSVEGLAGGRYEQYF.

V is TRBV7-9 and J is TRBJ2-2, with D perhaps matching TRBD2 (5 bases). Per the germline V gene, CDR1 is SEHNR and CDR2 is FQNEAQ (reference sequence). The CDR3 consists of 16 residues. Trimming left V 4 bases short and J 4 bases short, with 16 bases between. For the CDR3, the DNA is TGTGCCAGCAGCTCCTCTTGGGTGGGGAGCACCGGGGAGCTGTTTTTT. The encoded protein is CASSSSWVGSTGELFF.

The chain combines TRBV5-1 with TRBJ2-2, with unresolved D. Germline assignment: CDR1 SGHRS and CDR2 YFSETQ. This CDR3 comprises 13 residues. V was trimmed by 4 bases and J by 4 bases, leaving 8 bases between them. CDR3 sequence: CASSPVLTGELFF. CDR3 coding DNA: TGCGCCAGCAGCCCGGTGCTCACCGGGGAGCTGTTTTTT.

DNA for the CDR3: TGTGCCAGCAGTGGGGAGGGTGTCCCTGAAGCTTTCTTT. Amino acid sequence: CASSGEGVPEAFF. The V and J genes are TRBV2 and TRBJ1-1; no reliable D call. The V end lost 4 bases, the J end lost 6 bases, and 12 bases lay between the germline ends. Germline V gene lookup returns CDR1 SNHLY and CDR2 FYNNEI. The CDR3 loop spans 13 amino acids.

This rearrangement joins TRBV2 to TRBJ1-4; 7 positions match TRBD1. The length of the CDR3 is 12 residues. With 6 bases clipped from V and 7 bases from J, the junction kept 2 bases outside the gene matches. Germline V lookup: CDR1 SNHLY, CDR2 FYNNEI. CDR3 nucleotide sequence: TGTGCCAGCAGCGGACAGGTTGAAAAACTGTTTTTT. It codes for CASSGQVEKLFF.

This chain joins TRBV5-1 and TRBJ2-7, with D perhaps matching TRBD1 or TRBD2 (6 bases each). The CDR3 has 16 amino acids. From germline, CDR1 is SGHRS and CDR2 YFSETQ. V was cut by 4 bases and J by 6 bases, with 23 bases left in between. The CDR3 here is CASSGGWGLRASEQYF. CDR3 bases: TGCGCCAGCAGCGGGGGCTGGGGACTTCGAGCGTCCGAGCAGTACTTC.

The CDR3 DNA sequence: TGCGCCAGCAGCCCCGGACTAGCGGGAGTGGAGGGTGAGCAGTTCTTC. Protein product: CASSPGLAGVEGEQFF. The chain uses TRBV4-1 and TRBJ2-1; 13 nucleotides match TRBD2. Germline V gene lookup returns CDR1 MGHRA and CDR2 YSYEKL. This CDR3 comprises 16 residues. The ends lost 4 bases at V and 9 bases at J; junction bases unmatched: 9.

The J gene is TRBJ1-6, the V gene TRBV4-3, with 9 bases aligning to TRBD1. Germline V gene lookup returns CDR1 LGHNA and CDR2 YSLEER. CDR3 length: 15 residues. Trimming cost V 1 base and J 8 bases; bases outside gene matches: 3. The CDR3 is CASSQGDRDHSPLHF. In DNA form, the CDR3 reads TGCGCCAGCAGCCAAGGGGACAGGGATCATTCACCCCTCCACTTT.

V gene TRBV5-1 combines with J gene TRBJ2-3; maybe TRBD1 (6 bases). The CDR3 has 16 residues. Germline loops: CDR1 SGHRS, CDR2 YFSETQ. The V end was cut by 3 bases, the J end by 0 bases, with 14 bases between. The CDR3 sequence: CASSWDTITSTDTQYF. The CDR3 DNA sequence: TGCGCCAGCAGCTGGGACACAATTACTAGCACAGATACGCAGTATTTT.

The J gene is TRBJ2-3, the V gene TRBV5-4; 10 positions agree with TRBD1. Germline CDR1 is SGHNT and CDR2 is YYREEE (reference sequence). The junction had 7 bases not matched to a gene; V was cut back by 6 bases and J by 3 bases. This CDR3 spans 15 amino acids. DNA for the CDR3: TGTGCCAGCACTAGGCGGACAGGGGGAACAGATACGCAGTATTTT. Translation: CASTRRTGGTDTQYF. Together with reference TRBV5-4 and TRBJ2-3, the CDR3 gives the full variable domain: ETGVTQSPTHLIKTRGQQVTLRCSSQSGHNTVSWYQQALGQGPQFIFQYYREEENGRGNFPPRFSGLQFPNYSSELNVNALELDDSALYLCASTRRTGGTDTQYFGPGTRLTVL.

This chain connects TRBV2 to TRBJ1-1, with D unclear. Trimming left V 6 bases short and J 1 base short, with 9 bases between. This CDR3 spans 13 amino acids. Germline lookup yields CDR1 SNHLY and CDR2 FYNNEI. The CDR3: CASSAGKNTEAFF. The CDR3 coding sequence is TGTGCCAGCAGCGCCGGGAAGAACACTGAAGCTTTCTTT.

The V and J genes are TRBV2 and TRBJ1-5, with 7 bases fitting TRBD1. The germline V gene encodes CDR1 SNHLY and CDR2 FYNNEI. The CDR3 length is 14 residues. Losses at the gene ends were 6 bases for V and 1 base for J; bases not matched to a gene: 3. The CDR3 DNA sequence: TGTGCCAGCAGCTTAGGGGGCAGCAATCAGCCCCAGCATTTT. This codes for CASSLGGSNQPQHF.

The V gene is TRBV5-4, the J gene TRBJ2-2; D may be TRBD1 or TRBD2 (5 bases each). CDR3 length equals 16 residues. Germline lookup yields CDR1 SGHNT and CDR2 YYREEE (reference sequence). V lost 0 bases and J lost 1, with 10 bases in between. CDR3 residues: CASSLEAGRNTGELFF. CDR3 nucleotides: TGTGCCAGCAGCTTGGAGGCAGGGAGGAACACCGGGGAGCTGTTTTTT.